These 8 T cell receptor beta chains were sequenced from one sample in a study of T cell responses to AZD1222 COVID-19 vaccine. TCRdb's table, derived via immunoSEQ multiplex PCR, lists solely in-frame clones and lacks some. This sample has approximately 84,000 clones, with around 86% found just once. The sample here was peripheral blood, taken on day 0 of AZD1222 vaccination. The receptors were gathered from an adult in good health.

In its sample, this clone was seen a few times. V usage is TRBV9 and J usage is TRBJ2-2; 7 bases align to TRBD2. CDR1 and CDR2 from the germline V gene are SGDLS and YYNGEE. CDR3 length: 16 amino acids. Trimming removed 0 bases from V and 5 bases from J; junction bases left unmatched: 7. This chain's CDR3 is CASSVATGRATGELFF. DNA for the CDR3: TGTGCCAGCAGCGTAGCTACGGGGAGGGCTACCGGGGAGCTGTTTTTT. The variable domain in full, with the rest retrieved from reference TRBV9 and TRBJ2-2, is DSGVTQTPKHLITATGQRVTLRCSPRSGDLSVYWYQQSLDQGLQFLIQYYNGEERAKGNILERFSAQQFPDLHSELNLSSLELGDSALYFCASSVATGRATGELFFGEGSRLTVL.

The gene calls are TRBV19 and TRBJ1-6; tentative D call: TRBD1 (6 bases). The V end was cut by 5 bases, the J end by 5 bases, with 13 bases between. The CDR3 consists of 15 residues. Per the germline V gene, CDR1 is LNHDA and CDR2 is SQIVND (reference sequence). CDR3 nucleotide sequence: TGTGCCAGTAGTCTGTGGGGGGGCAATAATTCACCCCTCCACTTT. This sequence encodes CASSLWGGNNSPLHF.

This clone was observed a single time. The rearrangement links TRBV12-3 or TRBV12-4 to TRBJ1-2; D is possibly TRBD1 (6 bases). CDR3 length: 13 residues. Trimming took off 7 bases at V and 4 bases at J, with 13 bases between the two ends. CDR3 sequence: CASNIGGIYGYTF. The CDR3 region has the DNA TGTGCCAGCAACATAGGGGGGATCTATGGCTACACCTTC.

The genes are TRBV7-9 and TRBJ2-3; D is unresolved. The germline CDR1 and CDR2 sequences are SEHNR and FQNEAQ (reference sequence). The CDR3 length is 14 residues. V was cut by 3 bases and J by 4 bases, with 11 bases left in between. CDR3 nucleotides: TGTGCCAGCAGCTTTATTAGTTCCCCAGATACGCAGTATTTT. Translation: CASSFISSPDTQYF.

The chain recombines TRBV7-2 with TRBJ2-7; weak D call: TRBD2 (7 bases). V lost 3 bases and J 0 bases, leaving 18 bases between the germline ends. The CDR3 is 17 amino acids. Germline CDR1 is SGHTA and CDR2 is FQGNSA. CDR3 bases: TGTGCCAGCAGCTTGGAGGACGGGGGGACAAGCTCCTACGAGCAGTACTTC. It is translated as CASSLEDGGTSSYEQYF. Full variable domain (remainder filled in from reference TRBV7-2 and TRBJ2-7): GAGVSQSPSNKVTEKGKDVELRCDPISGHTALYWYRQSLGQGLEFLIYFQGNSAPDKSGLPSDRFSAERTGGSVSTLTIQRTQQEDSAVYLCASSLEDGGTSSYEQYFGPGTRLTVT.

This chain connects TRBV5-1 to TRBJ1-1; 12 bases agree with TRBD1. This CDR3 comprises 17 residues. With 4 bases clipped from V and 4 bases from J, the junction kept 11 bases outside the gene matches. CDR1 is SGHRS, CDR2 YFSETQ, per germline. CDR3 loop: CASSKSRDRGLGTEAFF. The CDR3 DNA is TGCGCCAGCAGCAAGTCCCGGGACAGGGGGCTGGGCACTGAAGCTTTCTTT.

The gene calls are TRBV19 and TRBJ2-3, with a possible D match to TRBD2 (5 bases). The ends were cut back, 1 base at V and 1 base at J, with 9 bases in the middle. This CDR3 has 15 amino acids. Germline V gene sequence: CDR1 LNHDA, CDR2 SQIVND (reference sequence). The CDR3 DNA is TGTGCCAGTAGTATAGGAAGCGGACGCACAGATACGCAGTATTTT. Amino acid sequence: CASSIGSGRTDTQYF.

CDR3 nucleotide sequence: TGTGCCAGCAGTTTATCACCGGGACAGGGGACAACTTTCTTT. Translated, it gives CASSLSPGQGTTFF. J is TRBJ1-1 and V is TRBV28, with 10 bases identical to TRBD1. The CDR3 has 14 residues. Germline V gives CDR1 MDHEN, CDR2 SYDVKM. V dropped 1 base and J dropped 12; count of bases not matched to a gene: 8. The full variable domain, rest sourced from reference TRBV28 and TRBJ1-1, is DVKVTQSSRYLVKRTGEKVFLECVQDMDHENMFWYRQDPGLGLRLIYFSYDVKMKEKGDIPEGYSVSREKKERFSLILESASTNQTSMYLCASSLSPGQGTTFFGQGTRLTVV.